A single sample gave rise to the 26 T cell receptor beta chains below, sequenced in a study of shared clonotypes between healthy human individuals. Clones were sequenced by immunoSEQ multiplex PCR, and TCRdb holds only the in-frame ones, with some missing. This table has more than 400,000 clones, about 96% appearing once. Sequencing was performed on naive CD4+ T cells sorted from blood. Subset of the sample: CD45RA+ positively selected. The receptors were sampled from a woman aged 30 to 39 in good health.

J is TRBJ1-5 and V is TRBV2; D is perhaps TRBD1 (6 bases). V lost 4 bases, J lost 0 bases, and 10 bases lay in between. CDR1 SNHLY and CDR2 FYNNEI come from the germline V gene. The CDR3 runs 15 residues. CDR3 loop: CASSVQGISNQPQHF. CDR3 DNA sequence: TGTGCCAGCAGTGTCCAGGGGATTAGCAATCAGCCCCAGCATTTT. Complete variable domain (other parts from reference TRBV2 and TRBJ1-5): EPEVTQTPSHQVTQMGQEVILRCVPISNHLYFYWYRQILGQKVEFLVSFYNNEISEKSEIFDDQFSVERPDGSNFTLKIRSTKLEDSAMYFCASSVQGISNQPQHFGDGTRLSIL.

The rearrangement links TRBV28 to TRBJ2-7, with D tentatively TRBD1 (6 bases). There are 14 residues in the CDR3. The germline gives CDR1 MDHEN, CDR2 SYDVKM. The germline V and J ends were trimmed by 7 bases and 4 bases, with 17 bases remaining between them. The CDR3 DNA sequence: TGTGCCAGCACCGGGCAGGGGCGAATATACGAGCAGTACTTC. Its protein product is CASTGQGRIYEQYF.

This clone was seen a single time. This chain links TRBV7-9 with TRBJ2-5; 7 nucleotides align to TRBD1. Germline CDR1 and CDR2: SEHNR and FQNEAQ (reference sequence). This CDR3 spans 14 amino acids. V shed 3 bases, J shed 5 bases, and the junction held 6 bases outside the gene matches. The CDR3 bases are TGTGCCAGCAGCTTCACAGGGGATCTGGAGACCCAGTACTTC. It encodes CASSFTGDLETQYF. Complete variable domain (other parts from reference TRBV7-9 and TRBJ2-5): DTGVSQNPRHKITKRGQNVTFRCDPISEHNRLYWYRQTLGQGPEFLTYFQNEAQLEKSRLLSDRFSAERPKGSFSTLEIQRTEQGDSAMYLCASSFTGDLETQYFGPGTRLLVL.

The chain uses TRBV5-5 and TRBJ1-1; D is uncertain. V lost 4 bases and J 4 bases, leaving 8 bases between the germline ends. This CDR3 comprises 12 residues. Germline assignment: CDR1 SGHKS and CDR2 YYEKEE (reference sequence). CDR3 residues: CASSRPGTEAFF. The CDR3 nucleotides are TGTGCCAGCAGCCGACCTGGCACTGAAGCTTTCTTT. The full variable domain, its missing parts supplied by reference TRBV5-5 and TRBJ1-1, is DAGVTQSPTHLIKTRGQQVTLRCSPISGHKSVSWYQQVLGQGPQFIFQYYEKEERGRGNFPDRFSARQFPNYSSELNVNALLLGDSALYLCASSRPGTEAFFGQGTRLTVV.

The chain recombines TRBV7-2 with TRBJ2-7, with a possible D match to TRBD2 (5 bases). Trimming left V 5 bases short and J 6 bases short, with 23 bases between. This CDR3 has 16 amino acids. Germline assignment: CDR1 SGHTA and CDR2 FQGNSA. CDR3 sequence (DNA): TGTGCCAGCAGCCGACCATCGCGAGGACTCTCCCTCGAGCAGTACTTC. It specifies CASSRPSRGLSLEQYF.

V is TRBV28 and J is TRBJ2-5, with D unresolved. The J call may be mistaken, given a closer DNA end match to TRBJ2-7. This CDR3 spans 12 amino acids. The germline V gene encodes CDR1 MDHEN and CDR2 SYDVKM. Written as DNA, the CDR3 is TGTGCCAGCAGTTTTAAGGGCCACGAGCAGTACTTC. This gives the protein CASSFKGHEQYF.

This chain joins TRBV28 and TRBJ2-7; TRBD2 aligns across 12 bases. Germline V gene sequence: CDR1 MDHEN, CDR2 SYDVKM. J gave up 6 bases and V 6 bases, and 6 bases lay outside the gene matches. The CDR3 is 14 residues long. Here the CDR3 DNA reads TGTGCCAGCAGCGGTACTAGCGGGAGGTCCGAGCAGTACTTC. Its protein is CASSGTSGRSEQYF.

The chain uses TRBV5-1 and TRBJ2-7, with D perhaps matching TRBD1 (5 bases). The CDR3 runs 15 residues. CDR1 SGHRS and CDR2 YFSETQ come from the germline V gene. The V and J ends lost 3 bases and 1 base respectively, with 14 bases between them. In DNA form, the CDR3 reads TGCGCCAGCAGCTCCAACCCCCAGGGTTCCTACGAGCAGTACTTC. This gives the protein CASSSNPQGSYEQYF.

J is TRBJ2-7 and V is TRBV5-6; D might be TRBD1 (6 bases). CDR3 length equals 14 residues. Deletions cut 1 base from V and 3 bases from J, with 11 bases between. Germline V gene sequence: CDR1 SGHDT, CDR2 YYEEEE. The CDR3 here is CASSLTGSFYEQYF. The CDR3 region has the DNA TGTGCCAGCAGCTTGACAGGGTCGTTCTACGAGCAGTACTTC.

This rearrangement joins TRBV15 to TRBJ2-3, with TRBD2 as a possible D gene (5 bases). The CDR3 loop spans 18 amino acids. Trimming shortened V by 2 bases and J by 4 bases, and 22 bases separated the two germline ends. The germline gives CDR1 LNHNV, CDR2 YYDKDF (reference sequence). CDR3 sequence reads: CATSRSRGAPPRSDTQYF. As DNA, the CDR3 is TGTGCCACCAGCAGATCCCGGGGTGCGCCTCCCCGGTCAGATACGCAGTATTTT.

J is TRBJ1-5 and V is TRBV28; D is unresolved. CDR1 and CDR2 (germline): MDHEN, SYDVKM. The CDR3 is 17 residues long. Trimming removed 4 bases from V and 0 bases from J, with 16 bases in between. The CDR3: CASSSSLTPYSNQPQHF. The CDR3 nucleotides are TGTGCCAGCAGTTCGAGTTTGACACCCTATAGCAATCAGCCCCAGCATTTT.

This clone was detected a few times. The chain uses TRBV11-2 and TRBJ2-7; a possible D gene is TRBD2 (6 bases). Trimming stripped 7 bases from V and 1 base from J, with 14 bases between. The CDR3 contains 14 residues. CDR1 SGHAT and CDR2 FQNNGV come from the germline V gene. CDR3: CASTPSSGSYEQYF. The CDR3 nucleotides are TGTGCCAGCACGCCAAGTAGCGGATCCTACGAGCAGTACTTC.

J is TRBJ1-4 and V is TRBV19, with D possibly matching TRBD1 (5 bases). CDR3 length: 16 residues. V was trimmed by 1 base and J by 8 bases, leaving 17 bases between them. Germline V gives CDR1 LNHDA, CDR2 SQIVND (reference sequence). Here the CDR3 DNA reads TGTGCCAGTAGTATAGGAGGGGCCGGCGATGGGGAAAAACTGTTTTTT. Translation: CASSIGGAGDGEKLFF. The entire variable domain, with the rest obtained from reference TRBV19 and TRBJ1-4, is as follows: DGGITQSPKYLFRKEGQNVTLSCEQNLNHDAMYWYRQDPGQGLRLIYYSQIVNDFQKGDIAEGYSVSREKKESFPLTVTSAQKNPTAFYLCASSIGGAGDGEKLFFGSGTQLSVL.

This clone was observed a handful of times. The chain is built from TRBV5-1 and TRBJ2-3; 8 bases agree with TRBD2. Looked up from germline, CDR1 is SGHRS and CDR2 is YFSETQ. The CDR3 contains 15 residues. With 4 bases clipped from V and 2 bases from J, the junction kept 6 bases outside the gene matches. CDR3 DNA: TGCGCCAGCAGCGTAGCGGGGCAGTTCACAGATACGCAGTATTTT. It codes for CASSVAGQFTDTQYF.

This chain uses TRBV9 with TRBJ2-5, with TRBD2 as a possible D gene (6 bases). The last part of the DNA fits TRBJ2-7 better; the J call may be wrong. This CDR3 spans 14 amino acids. CDR1 is SGDLS and CDR2 is YYNGEE in the germline V gene. CDR3 loop: CASSVDGRAYEQYF. The CDR3 coding sequence is TGTGCCAGCAGCGTAGACGGGAGAGCCTACGAGCAGTACTTC.

A note on this clone: At one boundary the junction diverges from the germline segment, which might be a read error. The chain recombines TRBV7-7 with TRBJ2-5; 11 bases agree with TRBD2. Germline V CDR1 and CDR2: SSHAT, FNYEAQ (reference sequence). This CDR3 contains 15 residues. This CDR3 reads CASSLAGGPRETQYF. In DNA form, the CDR3 reads TGTGCCAGCAGTTTAGCGGGAGGGCCGCGGGAGACCCAGTACTTC.

The chain carries TRBV28 and TRBJ1-2; weak D call: TRBD1 (5 bases). Germline V gene lookup returns CDR1 MDHEN and CDR2 SYDVKM. CDR3 size: 15 residues. The V and J ends lost 8 bases and 4 bases respectively, with 20 bases between them. The chain's CDR3 is CASDDNRIMGYGYTF. CDR3 nucleotide sequence: TGTGCCAGCGACGATAACAGGATAATGGGCTATGGCTACACCTTC.

The chain joins TRBV7-9 to TRBJ2-5, with D perhaps TRBD2 (6 bases). Germline V CDR1 and CDR2: SEHNR, FQNEAQ (reference sequence). This CDR3 is 14 amino acids long. The V gene lost 1 base and the J gene lost 2 bases, with 8 bases spanning the gap. The CDR3 sequence: CASSLVAEQETQYF. In DNA, the CDR3 is TGTGCCAGCAGCTTAGTAGCGGAACAAGAGACCCAGTACTTC.

The gene calls are TRBV19 and TRBJ2-3; D perhaps matches TRBD2 (5 bases). The V end lost 5 bases, the J end lost 5 bases, and 11 bases lay between the germline ends. This CDR3 contains 13 residues. Germline lookup yields CDR1 LNHDA and CDR2 SQIVND (reference sequence). The CDR3 nucleotides read TGTGCCAGTAGTCTACTAGAAGGAGATACGCAGTATTTT. This encodes CASSLLEGDTQYF. Together with reference TRBV19 and TRBJ2-3, the CDR3 gives the full variable domain: DGGITQSPKYLFRKEGQNVTLSCEQNLNHDAMYWYRQDPGQGLRLIYYSQIVNDFQKGDIAEGYSVSREKKESFPLTVTSAQKNPTAFYLCASSLLEGDTQYFGPGTRLTVL.

To note about this clone: Other DNA variants within this sample encode the same CDR3. The chain couples TRBV28 to TRBJ1-2, with D maybe TRBD1 (6 bases). Deletions cut 2 bases from V and 4 bases from J, with 8 bases between. Germline CDR1 MDHEN, CDR2 SYDVKM. The CDR3 loop spans 13 amino acids. DNA for the CDR3: TGTGCCAGCAGTTTAGGGGGCTCCTATGGCTACACCTTC. It specifies CASSLGGSYGYTF.

This clone was seen a handful of times. CDR3 sequence (DNA): TGTGCCAGCACGGTTAAACGGAGCAATCAGCCCCAGCATTTT. It encodes CASTVKRSNQPQHF. The chain couples TRBV2 to TRBJ1-5; no clear D. Germline assignment: CDR1 SNHLY and CDR2 FYNNEI. The CDR3 loop spans 14 amino acids. V was trimmed by 7 bases and J by 1 base, leaving 11 bases between them.

The chain links TRBV11-2 to TRBJ1-5; D gene ambiguous. V lost 2 bases and J lost 7, with 15 bases in between. CDR3 length: 15 residues. Germline V CDR1 and CDR2: SGHAT, FQNNGV. The CDR3 here is CASSLLGGLGQPQHF. The DNA of the CDR3 is TGTGCCAGCAGCTTATTGGGCGGATTAGGGCAGCCCCAGCATTTT.

The chain uses TRBV19 and TRBJ2-3; TRBD1 is a possible D gene (5 bases). The CDR3 is 15 residues long. V lost 4 bases and J lost 0, with 11 bases in between. CDR1 LNHDA and CDR2 SQIVND come from the germline V gene (reference sequence). The CDR3 DNA sequence: TGTGCCAGTAGTAAGGGGCCGCCTAGCACAGATACGCAGTATTTT. Translating gives CASSKGPPSTDTQYF.

The sample holds a few counts of this clone. J is TRBJ2-2 and V is TRBV5-4, with D unresolved. CDR3 length: 12 amino acids. Looked up from germline, CDR1 is SGHNT and CDR2 is YYREEE (reference sequence). Trimming removed 4 bases from V and 8 bases from J, with 9 bases in between. In nucleotides, the CDR3 is TGTGCCAGCAGCGCCGATGTGGGGGAGCTGTTTTTT. As protein: CASSADVGELFF.

The rearrangement uses TRBV19 and TRBJ1-1, with D maybe TRBD1 (5 bases). From germline, CDR1 is LNHDA and CDR2 SQIVND (reference sequence). The CDR3 extends over 16 amino acids. V shed 8 bases and J shed 2 bases, with 21 bases lying between them. CDR3 loop: CASESSLGAVNTEAFF. CDR3 in DNA: TGTGCCAGTGAATCCAGTCTAGGGGCAGTAAACACTGAAGCTTTCTTT.

The chain recombines TRBV19 with TRBJ2-3; the match to TRBD2 covers 7 bases. CDR1 LNHDA and CDR2 SQIVND come from the germline V gene (reference sequence). The V and J ends lost 3 bases and 1 base, in that order; junction bases with no gene match: 7. The CDR3 sequence is 16 residues long. The CDR3 here is CASSIPGLGGTDTQYF. The CDR3 DNA reads as TGTGCCAGTAGTATTCCTGGACTAGGGGGCACAGATACGCAGTATTTT.